The rows below give T cell receptor beta chains drawn from one sample of a study of shared T cell receptors in the human thymus. Using immunoSEQ multiplex PCR, the repertoire was profiled, and TCRdb retains in-frame clones only, with some absent. In the table there are about 540,000 clones, approximately 80% of which are singletons. The data were also submitted as part of a second study, on human thymus T cells.

The specimen sequenced was thymocytes. These receptors came from a boy in the first two years of life with a congenital heart defect. The CDR3 runs from the conserved cysteine through the conserved F or W. D genes are given only for firm matches. The listing skips clone size in some rows; elsewhere it reads once, few, many or a size class.

D	V	J	size	DNA	CDR3
TRBD2	TRBV28	TRBJ2-3	NA	TGTGCCAGCAGTTTATCCCGACTAGCGGGAAGTCTAGATACGCAGTATTTT	CASSLSRLAGSLDTQYF
NA	TRBV6-1	TRBJ2-5	once	TGTGCCAGCAGTGGTCTCCGAGAAGAGACCCAGTACTTC	CASSGLREETQYF
NA	TRBV5-1	TRBJ2-2	NA	TGCGCCAGCAGCTTAGAAAGGAGCGCCGGGGAGCTGTTTTTT	CASSLERSAGELFF
NA	TRBV5-8	TRBJ2-7	once	TGTGCCAGCAGCGGACGGGCGGAAGGGGAAACCTACGAGCAGTACTTC	CASSGRAEGETYEQYF
NA	TRBV4-2	TRBJ2-7	NA	TGTGCCAGCAGCCAAGATCGGCGCAGGGCGTACGAGCAGTACTTC	CASSQDRRRAYEQYF
TRBD1	TRBV6-5	TRBJ1-2	NA	TGTGCCAGCAGCCCGGGACAGCCTAACTATGGCTACACCTTC	CASSPGQPNYGYTF
TRBD1	TRBV13	TRBJ2-7	NA	TGTGCCAGCAGCCTAGGACAGGTCCTTGCCCCCTACGAGCAGTACTTC	CASSLGQVLAPYEQYF
TRBD1	TRBV7-9	TRBJ1-2	NA	TGTGCCAGCAGCTTAACCCGACAGGGGGCGAACTATGGCTACACCTTC	CASSLTRQGANYGYTF
TRBD1	TRBV14	TRBJ2-2	NA	TGTGCCAGCAGCCAAAACGTTCCGGACAGGGGACAGGGCGGGGAGCTGTTTTTT	CASSQNVPDRGQGGELFF
NA	TRBV12-5	TRBJ2-1	NA	TGTGCTAGTGGTATATCAATTACAGGGCACAATGAGCAGTTCTTC	CASGISITGHNEQFF
TRBD2	TRBV9	TRBJ2-1	NA	TGTGCCAGCAGCGAGGGAAGGACTAGCGGGGTGGGGGACCTCTACAATGAGCAGTTCTTC	CASSEGRTSGVGDLYNEQFF
TRBD1	TRBV27	TRBJ2-3	NA	TGTGCCAGCAGGTTCGAACGACAGGGGGCCCCAGATACGCAGTATTTT	CASRFERQGAPDTQYF
TRBD1	TRBV6-5	TRBJ1-5	NA	TGTGCCAGCAGAACAGGGGGCAATCAGCCCCAGCATTTT	CASRTGGNQPQHF
TRBD1	TRBV7-8	TRBJ2-6	NA	TGTGCCAGCAGTCCGGGACAGGCCCCCCCTGGGGCCAACGTCCTGACTTTC	CASSPGQAPPGANVLTF
NA	TRBV4-1	TRBJ1-3	NA	TGCGCCAGCAGCCAAGATTACCCCAGCTCTGGAAACACCATATATTTT	CASSQDYPSSGNTIYF
NA	TRBV7-9	TRBJ1-5	few	TGTGCCAGCAGCTTAGGGGTGGGACAAACTTATCAGCCCCAGCATTTT	CASSLGVGQTYQPQHF
TRBD2	TRBV7-2	TRBJ2-7	NA	TGTGCCAGCAGCCCCCGGGGTAGCGGGGATTCCTACGAGCAGTACTTC	CASSPRGSGDSYEQYF
TRBD1	TRBV29-1	TRBJ1-5	NA	TGCAGCGTCGAGACAGGGAACAATCAGCCCCAGCATTTT	CSVETGNNQPQHF
TRBD1	TRBV5-1	TRBJ2-7	NA	TGCGCCAGCAGCCCCCGTCCCGGGACAGGGTATTCCACCTACGAGCAGTACTTC	CASSPRPGTGYSTYEQYF
TRBD1	TRBV5-1	TRBJ2-7	NA	TGCGCCAGCAGCCGGGACAGAAGGTACTCCTACGAGCAGTACTTC	CASSRDRRYSYEQYF